Below are 3 T cell receptor beta chains sequenced from a single sample in a study of T cell repertoires and HLA-DP antigens. Antigen specificity for these receptors is unknown. The data were produced by immunoSEQ multiplex PCR, yet TCRdb's version contains in-frame clones alone and is incomplete. The data contain about 110,000 clones, about 92% of them seen just once; the ten biggest clones take up 0.25% to 0.3%. The sequenced material came from CD4+ T cells from PBMCs. The source of these receptors is a woman aged 18-29 years in good health and CMV-seronegative.

The chain has TRBV7-8 and TRBJ2-5; D is uncertain. Trimming removed 9 bases from V and 4 bases from J, with 12 bases in between. Germline V gene lookup returns CDR1 SGHVS and CDR2 FQNEAQ. CDR3 length: 12 residues. CDR3: CASDHESETQYF. The CDR3 DNA is TGTGCCAGTGACCATGAGTCAGAGACCCAGTACTTC.

This rearrangement joins TRBV19 to TRBJ2-5; 7 bases fit TRBD2. From germline, CDR1 is LNHDA and CDR2 SQIVND (reference sequence). J gave up 7 bases and V 3 bases, and 8 bases lay outside the gene matches. This CDR3 has 14 amino acids. The DNA for the CDR3 is TGTGCCAGTAGTATTCCTAGCGGCCCGGGGACCCAGTACTTC. Its protein is CASSIPSGPGTQYF.

V usage is TRBV4-2 and J usage is TRBJ2-2, with TRBD2 matching 13 bases. V lost 4 bases and J lost 5; bases outside the gene matches: 4. The germline CDR1 and CDR2 sequences are LGHNA and YNFKEQ. The CDR3 consists of 16 residues. The CDR3: CASSRRTSGGTGELFF. CDR3 bases: TGTGCCAGCAGCCGTCGGACTAGCGGGGGTACCGGGGAGCTGTTTTTT.